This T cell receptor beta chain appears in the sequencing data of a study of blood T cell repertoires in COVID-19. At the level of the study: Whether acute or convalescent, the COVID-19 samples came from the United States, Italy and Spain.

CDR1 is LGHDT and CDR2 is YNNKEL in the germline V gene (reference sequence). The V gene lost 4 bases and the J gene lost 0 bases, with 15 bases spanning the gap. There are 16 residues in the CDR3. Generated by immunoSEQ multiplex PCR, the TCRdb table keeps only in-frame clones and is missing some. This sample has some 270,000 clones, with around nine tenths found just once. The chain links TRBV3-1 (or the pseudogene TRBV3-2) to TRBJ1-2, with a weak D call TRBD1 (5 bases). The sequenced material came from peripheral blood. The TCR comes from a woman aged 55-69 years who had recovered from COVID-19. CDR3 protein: CASSLALGQANYGYTF. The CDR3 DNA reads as TGTGCCAGCAGCCTAGCCCTGGGGCAAGCTAACTATGGCTACACCTTC.